This T cell receptor beta chain is drawn from a study of cytotoxic CD8 clonotypes in ibrutinib-treated CLL. Study-wide context: The group held 11 relapsed/refractory and under 16 treatment-naive patients, with roughly 17 IGHV unmutated. Study observations and caveats: Among the clonotypes, public ones were uncommon and contracted or held stable on treatment. Clonality went up at ibrutinib response and then declined back toward baseline at progression.

Germline V gives CDR1 SGHRS, CDR2 YFSETQ. Trimming removed 1 base from V and 4 bases from J, with 7 bases in between. This CDR3 has 13 residues. Some clones are missing from TCRdb's copy, which holds only in-frame ones; the method was immunoSEQ multiplex PCR. The sample holds about 25,000 clones, approximately 71% seen once. The authors obtained roughly 2.2 micrograms of genomic DNA from cryopreserved PBMCs for TCR beta libraries. As concerns this clone: Its specificity is not known.

The chain links TRBV5-1 to TRBJ2-3; tentative D call: TRBD2 (5 bases). The material sequenced was PBMCs, taken after 12 months of ibrutinib treatment. The clonotype comes from a human donor with chronic lymphocytic leukemia. As DNA, the CDR3 is TGCGCCAGCAGCTTGATGGGAGCAGATACGCAGTATTTT. As protein: CASSLMGADTQYF.